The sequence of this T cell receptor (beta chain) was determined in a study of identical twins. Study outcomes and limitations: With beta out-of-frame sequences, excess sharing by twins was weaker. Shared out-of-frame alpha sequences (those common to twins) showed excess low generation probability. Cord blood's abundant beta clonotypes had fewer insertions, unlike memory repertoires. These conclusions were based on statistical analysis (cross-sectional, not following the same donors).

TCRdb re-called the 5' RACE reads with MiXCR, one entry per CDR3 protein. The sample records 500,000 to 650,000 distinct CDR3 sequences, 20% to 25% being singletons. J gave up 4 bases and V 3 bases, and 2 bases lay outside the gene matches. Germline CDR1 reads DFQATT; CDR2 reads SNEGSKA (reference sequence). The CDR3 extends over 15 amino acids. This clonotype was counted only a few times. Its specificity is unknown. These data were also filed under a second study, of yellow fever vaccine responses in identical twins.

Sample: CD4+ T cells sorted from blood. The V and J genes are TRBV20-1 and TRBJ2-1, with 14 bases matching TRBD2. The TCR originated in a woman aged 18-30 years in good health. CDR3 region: CSARGTSGRYNEQFF. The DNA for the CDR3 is TGCAGTGCTAGGGGGACTAGCGGGAGATACAATGAGCAGTTCTTC.